What follows are 29 T cell receptor beta chains derived from one specimen sequenced in a study of T cells after yellow fever vaccination. Via MiXCR, TCRdb re-called the 5' RACE reads, giving one row per CDR3 protein. The repertoire holds about 260,000 distinct CDR3 sequences, 13% seen once, with around 0.49% in the top ten. Specimen: CD4+ T cells sorted from PBMCs, collected 45 days after the yellow fever booster vaccination. All receptors come from a man under 40 who received the YFV17D yellow fever vaccine.

This clonotype was detected many times. V gene TRBV12-3 or TRBV12-4 combines with J gene TRBJ2-1, with 14 bases identical to TRBD2. The J segment lost 8 bases and the V segment lost 7 bases, leaving 7 bases of the junction unmatched. The length of the CDR3 is 15 residues. CDR3 DNA: TGTGCCAGCACCCGGACTAGCGGGAGGAGGGATGAGCAGTTCTTC. Translating gives CASTRTSGRRDEQFF.

V and J are TRBV7-2 and TRBJ2-5; 8 bases map to TRBD1. V lost 0 bases, J lost 6 bases, and 3 bases stayed unmatched. Germline V lookup: CDR1 SGHTA, CDR2 FQGNSA. CDR3 length equals 14 residues. The CDR3 DNA is TGTGCCAGCAGCTTAGCTCGGACAGGGCAGACCCAGTACTTC. It yields the protein CASSLARTGQTQYF. The full variable domain, rest sourced from reference TRBV7-2 and TRBJ2-5, is GAGVSQSPSNKVTEKGKDVELRCDPISGHTALYWYRQSLGQGLEFLIYFQGNSAPDKSGLPSDRFSAERTGGSVSTLTIQRTQQEDSAVYLCASSLARTGQTQYFGPGTRLLVL.

V and J are TRBV27 and TRBJ2-7; TRBD1 agrees at 9 bases. The CDR3 is 13 amino acids. Germline V gene data show CDR1 as MNHEY and CDR2 as SMNVEV (reference sequence). Germline trimming cut 6 bases from V and 6 bases from J; bases unmatched to any gene: 6. CDR3 region: CASRLTGGGEQYF. The CDR3 region has the DNA TGTGCCAGCAGATTAACAGGGGGCGGCGAGCAGTACTTC.

V and J are TRBV15 and TRBJ1-3, with D possibly matching TRBD1 (6 bases). V was shortened by 5 bases and J by 0 bases, with 14 bases between the two germline ends. Germline loops: CDR1 LNHNV, CDR2 YYDKDF (reference sequence). There are 16 residues in the CDR3. The CDR3 is CATSSAGVTSGNTIYF. For the CDR3, the DNA is TGTGCCACCAGCTCGGCAGGGGTGACCTCTGGAAACACCATATATTTT.

The chain couples TRBV7-2 to TRBJ2-5; no clear D gene. Germline assignment: CDR1 SGHTA and CDR2 FQGNSA. V lost 6 bases, J lost 5 bases, and 13 bases lay in between. This CDR3 region has 13 residues. CDR3: CASSLLFGETQYF. In nucleotides, the CDR3 is TGTGCCAGCAGTCTGTTATTTGGGGAGACCCAGTACTTC.

This clonotype was seen only a few times. The chain has TRBV12-3 or TRBV12-4 and TRBJ2-1; D not certain. The CDR3 runs 12 residues. V was cut by 6 bases and J by 4 bases, with 7 bases left in between. The CDR3 nucleotides are TGTGCCAGCAGCCGACCTTACAATGAGCAGTTCTTC. Translating it yields CASSRPYNEQFF.

This clonotype has a handful of counts. J is TRBJ2-5 and V is TRBV5-1, with TRBD1 identical over 9 bases. Trimming removed 0 bases from V and 4 bases from J; junction bases left unmatched: 13. The CDR3 is made up of 18 amino acids. Germline V lookup: CDR1 SGHRS, CDR2 YFSETQ. The CDR3: CASSLALLTGQGGETQYF. The CDR3, as DNA: TGCGCCAGCAGCTTGGCTCTTTTAACGGGACAGGGTGGAGAGACCCAGTACTTC. Using reference TRBV5-1 and TRBJ2-5 for the parts outside the CDR3, the full variable domain is KAGVTQTPRYLIKTRGQQVTLSCSPISGHRSVSWYQQTPGQGLQFLFEYFSETQRNKGNFPGRFSGRQFSNSRSEMNVSTLELGDSALYLCASSLALLTGQGGETQYFGPGTRLLVL.

The chain carries TRBV7-2 and TRBJ2-5; TRBD2 is a possible D gene (6 bases). The germline V gene has CDR1 SGHTA and CDR2 FQGNSA. V lost 4 bases and J 2 bases, leaving 17 bases between the germline ends. The CDR3 extends over 16 amino acids. CDR3 sequence (DNA): TGTGCCAGCAGCTCCCTTATCTCGACTAGTCAAGAGACCCAGTACTTC. It specifies CASSSLISTSQETQYF.

The chain recombines TRBV7-8 with TRBJ2-5, with a weak D call TRBD1 (6 bases). Trimming cost V 5 bases and J 1 base, with 11 bases left between them. Germline V gene data show CDR1 as SGHVS and CDR2 as FQNEAQ. The length of the CDR3 is 14 residues. CDR3 protein: CASSRTEIQETQYF. The CDR3 nucleotides read TGTGCCAGCAGCCGGACAGAGATCCAAGAGACCCAGTACTTC.

The V and J genes are TRBV29-1 and TRBJ2-2; a possible D gene is TRBD2 (6 bases). Per germline, CDR1 SQVTM and CDR2 ANQGSEA. Trimming shortened V by 7 bases and J by 0 bases, and 12 bases separated the two germline ends. The CDR3 contains 14 residues. As DNA, the CDR3 is TGCAGCGGGGGGGATCCCACGAACACCGGGGAGCTGTTTTTT. Its protein product is CSGGDPTNTGELFF.

The chain combines TRBV6-6 with TRBJ2-7; 7 bases are shared with TRBD1. Germline CDR1 is MNHNY and CDR2 is SVGAGI (reference sequence). The CDR3 length is 12 residues. J lost 5 bases, V lost 2 bases, and 0 bases had no gene match. The CDR3 DNA sequence: TGTGCCAGCAGTTACGACAGGGACGAGCAGTACTTC. This encodes CASSYDRDEQYF.

This chain joins TRBV3-1 and TRBJ2-1, with D perhaps matching TRBD2 (5 bases). The CDR3 contains 16 residues. Germline CDR1 LGHDT, CDR2 YNNKEL (reference sequence). Deletions cut 0 bases from V and 7 bases from J, with 16 bases between. CDR3 amino acids: CASSQDILALGNEQFF. CDR3 bases: TGTGCCAGCAGCCAAGATATCCTAGCTTTGGGAAATGAGCAGTTCTTC.

This chain joins TRBV6-2 or TRBV6-3 and TRBJ2-2; tentatively, D is TRBD1 (5 bases). Trimming left V 5 bases short and J 5 bases short, with 18 bases between. This CDR3 has 16 amino acids. The germline V gene has CDR1 MNHEY and CDR2 SVGEGT. The chain's CDR3 is CASSTDAGFGTGELFF. In DNA, the CDR3 is TGTGCCAGCAGTACCGACGCAGGGTTTGGTACCGGGGAGCTGTTTTTT.

The chain recombines TRBV12-3 or TRBV12-4 with TRBJ2-2, with 7 bases identical to TRBD1. The J segment lost 3 bases and the V segment lost 10 bases, leaving 8 bases of the junction unmatched. This CDR3 region has 14 residues. CDR3 loop: CATRGTDYTGELFF. CDR3 sequence (DNA): TGTGCCACCAGGGGGACGGATTACACCGGGGAGCTGTTTTTT.

The chain has TRBV4-3 and TRBJ2-2; D uncertain. Trimming took off 0 bases at V and 8 bases at J, with 13 bases between the two ends. In germline, CDR1 is LGHNA, CDR2 YSLEER. The CDR3 runs to 15 residues. The CDR3 nucleotides are TGCGCCAGCAGCCAAGACCCCGACGGGTGGGGGGAGCTGTTTTTT. Encoded protein: CASSQDPDGWGELFF.

The rearrangement links TRBV5-4 to TRBJ2-3; D unclear. V lost 5 bases, J lost 2 bases, and 9 bases lay in between. CDR1 and CDR2 from the germline V gene are SGHNT and YYREEE (reference sequence). The CDR3 extends over 13 amino acids. The CDR3 region has the DNA TGTGCCAGCAGAGTCCCAAACACAGATACGCAGTATTTT. Translation: CASRVPNTDTQYF.

This clonotype was recorded a few times. The chain links TRBV20-1 to TRBJ2-5, with D possibly TRBD2 on 5 matching bases. CDR1 is DFQATT and CDR2 is SNEGSKA in the germline V gene (reference sequence). CDR3 length: 12 residues. Trimming left V 8 bases short and J 2 bases short, with 12 bases between. In nucleotides, the CDR3 is TGCAGTTACCGGGGAAGGCAAGAGACCCAGTACTTC. Translating gives CSYRGRQETQYF.

The V gene is TRBV20-1, the J gene TRBJ2-6; a possible D gene is TRBD2 (6 bases). The CDR3 is 14 amino acids. Germline V CDR1 and CDR2: DFQATT, SNEGSKA (reference sequence). V was trimmed by 0 bases and J by 3 bases, leaving 6 bases between them. CDR3 bases: TGCAGTGCTAGAGATAGCGGTGGGGCCAACGTCCTGACTTTC. This codes for CSARDSGGANVLTF.

The chain recombines TRBV28 with TRBJ2-3; D tentatively reads TRBD1 or TRBD2 (6 bases each). Trimming removed 2 bases at V and 5 bases at J, with 11 bases between. This CDR3 is built from 14 residues. CDR1 and CDR2 from the germline V gene are MDHEN and SYDVKM. CDR3 sequence: CASSLGGPLDTQYF. Here the CDR3 DNA reads TGTGCCAGCAGTTTAGGGGGGCCGTTAGATACGCAGTATTTT.

About this clonotype: One junction end does not reproduce the germline sequence, and a read error may be involved. This chain joins TRBV6-2 or TRBV6-3 and TRBJ2-3, with 10 bases aligning to TRBD2. The CDR3 extends over 18 amino acids. Germline CDR1 MNHEY, CDR2 SVGEGT. CDR3 DNA sequence: TGTACCAGCAGTTACCGGATCCTTAGCGGGAGGACCGGGGATACGCAGTATTTT. Translation gives CTSSYRILSGRTGDTQYF.

This clonotype was detected a few times. This sequence joins TRBV3-1 and TRBJ2-1; 8 bases fit TRBD2. The CDR3 has 16 residues. The germline V gene has CDR1 LGHDT and CDR2 YNNKEL (reference sequence). V lost 5 bases to trimming and J lost 2 bases; unmatched junction nucleotides: 8. The CDR3 DNA sequence: TGTGCCAGCAGCAATAGCGGGAAATACCCCTACAATGAGCAGTTCTTC. Translated, it gives CASSNSGKYPYNEQFF.

This clonotype has just a few counts. The chain recombines TRBV7-8 with TRBJ2-1, with D unresolved. Trimming took 5 bases from V and 6 from J, leaving 8 bases between them. This CDR3 has 12 residues. Germline loops: CDR1 SGHVS, CDR2 FQNEAQ. The CDR3 protein is CASSHLTNEQFF. The CDR3 nucleotides are TGTGCCAGCAGCCACCTCACCAATGAGCAGTTCTTC.

A few counts support this clonotype. The chain combines TRBV5-6 with TRBJ2-7; weak D call: TRBD1 (6 bases). This CDR3 comprises 13 residues. V was trimmed by 1 base and J by 6 bases, leaving 11 bases between them. Germline values: CDR1 SGHDT, CDR2 YYEEEE. The CDR3 loop reads CASSLIRGSEQYF. CDR3 DNA sequence: TGTGCCAGCAGCTTGATCAGGGGTAGCGAGCAGTACTTC.

This chain connects TRBV28 to TRBJ2-1; D call uncertain. CDR1 and CDR2 from the germline V gene are MDHEN and SYDVKM. CDR3 length equals 12 residues. V was shortened by 4 bases and J by 10 bases, with 11 bases between the two germline ends. CDR3 region: CASSSTLREQFF. CDR3 nucleotides: TGTGCCAGCAGTTCCACCTTGCGGGAGCAGTTCTTC.

This clonotype was seen repeatedly, ten times or more. V gene TRBV29-1 combines with J gene TRBJ2-1, with 12 nucleotides matching TRBD2. Germline V CDR1 and CDR2: SQVTM, ANQGSEA. The CDR3 covers 13 residues. CDR3 nucleotides: TGCTCCTTGAGACTAGCGGGAGCTGGGGAGCAGTTCTTC. Translating gives CSLRLAGAGEQFF.

The rearrangement uses TRBV18 and TRBJ2-1; D is perhaps TRBD2 (7 bases). The CDR3 is 15 amino acids. Between the trimmed V and J ends, which lost 6 bases and 12 bases, there was a span of 24 bases. Germline-derived CDR1 and CDR2 are KGHSH and LQKENI. CDR3 residues: CASSGTAGTPQGQFF. The DNA for the CDR3 is TGTGCCAGCTCGGGAACAGCGGGAACGCCACAGGGGCAGTTCTTC.

This clonotype was seen a handful of times. The rearrangement uses TRBV11-2 and TRBJ2-1; 11 nucleotides agree with TRBD2. Per germline, CDR1 SGHAT and CDR2 FQNNGV. V lost 1 base, J lost 0 bases, and 5 bases stayed unmatched. This CDR3 has 18 amino acids. The CDR3 DNA reads as TGTGCCAGCAGCTTAGGGACTAGCGGGCTGAGCTCCTACAATGAGCAGTTCTTC. As protein: CASSLGTSGLSSYNEQFF. The full variable domain, rest sourced from reference TRBV11-2 and TRBJ2-1, is EAGVAQSPRYKIIEKRQSVAFWCNPISGHATLYWYQQILGQGPKLLIQFQNNGVVDDSQLPKDRFSAERLKGVDSTLKIQPAKLEDSAVYLCASSLGTSGLSSYNEQFFGPGTRLTVL.

Notes on this clonotype: At one end the junction does not follow the germline gene, possibly because of a read error. This chain uses TRBV7-9 with TRBJ1-5, with a tentative D call TRBD1 (6 bases). Germline loops: CDR1 SEHNR, CDR2 FQNEAQ (reference sequence). The CDR3 contains 12 residues. CDR3 sequence reads: CASSRQGQRQHF. CDR3 sequence (DNA): TGTGCCAGCAGCCGACAAGGACAGCGCCAGCATTTT.

This rearrangement joins TRBV12-3 or TRBV12-4 to TRBJ2-7, with D hard to call. The CDR3 runs to 11 residues. V lost 3 bases and J 5 bases, leaving 5 bases between the germline ends. DNA for the CDR3: TGTGCCAGCAGTTTTGATCACGAGCAGTACTTC. Residues: CASSFDHEQYF.